This is a list of T cell receptor beta chains from one sample in a study of T-cell reconstitution after alpha-beta-depleted transplantation in children. TCRdb fed the PCR reads into MiXCR, producing one record per CDR3 protein. The table records fewer than 1 million distinct CDR3 sequences, roughly 15% of them present only once. The material sequenced was PBMCs, mostly from graft donor cells, taken 360 days after TCRalphabeta/CD19-depleted stem cell transplant. The receptors here all came from a male patient younger than 18 who had a stem cell transplant for acute lymphoblastic leukemia, so the T cells may come from the graft donor. Each CDR3 is given with its conserved first and last residue.

J gene,V gene,CDR3 protein
TRBJ1-3,TRBV7-9,CASSSRGGGNTIYF
TRBJ2-7,TRBV5-1,CASSLSQGRYEQYF
TRBJ2-7,TRBV3-1,CASSNLGQAYYEQYF
TRBJ2-7,TRBV6-1,CASRGKTGDVYEQYF
TRBJ2-2,TRBV2,CASSEPRGLGTGELFF
TRBJ1-1,TRBV7-9,CASSLAAALNTEAFF
TRBJ2-7,TRBV20-1,CSAKTSGGAYEQYF
TRBJ2-5,TRBV5-1,CASSLDPGLAGLQETQYF
TRBJ2-7,TRBV2,CASRPGQANYEQYF
TRBJ2-3,TRBV20-1,CSSYPDTQYF
TRBJ2-5,TRBV10-1,CASSESGVEETQYF
TRBJ2-1,TRBV11-1,CASSGWEVHNEQFF
TRBJ2-1,TRBV18,CASSIGLQGNEQFF
TRBJ1-2,TRBV7-3,CASAPAWSGANYGYTF
TRBJ1-1,TRBV12-3/TRBV12-4,CASSYPGGQGPEAFF
TRBJ2-7,TRBV5-1,CASSSGQGVDHEQYF
TRBJ1-5,TRBV7-6,CASSLEPGTGAYSNQPQHF
TRBJ1-5,TRBV4-1,CASSQGSLGVRSNQPQHF
TRBJ2-1,TRBV20-1,CSASGGFYNEQFF
TRBJ1-1,TRBV5-4,CASSLSREAFF
TRBJ2-5,TRBV29-1,CSVGRQGAETQYF
TRBJ1-1,TRBV9,CASSVVGARNTEAFF
TRBJ1-1,TRBV5-1,CASSPPRGNTEAFF
TRBJ2-1,TRBV14,CASSQLYGRANEQFF
TRBJ2-1,TRBV9,CASSVGRPSYNEQFF
TRBJ2-2,TRBV7-2,CASSLTGTYNTGELFF
TRBJ1-5,TRBV5-5,CASSLVSHRGNQPQHF
TRBJ1-5,TRBV28,CASLPFSGTGYQPQHF
TRBJ2-3,TRBV12-3/TRBV12-4,CASSFGTGFKRTDTQYF
TRBJ2-5,TRBV12-3/TRBV12-4,CASSILAVETQYF
TRBJ2-7,TRBV7-6,CASSSYWTRSYYEQYF
TRBJ2-1,TRBV7-8,CASSFRTSNEQFF
TRBJ2-7,TRBV7-8,CASSRLAGVMSYEQYF
TRBJ2-1,TRBV24-1,CATGGQGIYNEQFF
TRBJ1-6,TRBV5-1,CASSLPTDNSPLHF
TRBJ2-2,TRBV7-3,CASRGQGAGTGELFF
TRBJ1-2,TRBV5-1,CASSLAGQAYGYTF
TRBJ2-4,TRBV4-2,CASSQHRGAAAKNIQYF
TRBJ1-5,TRBV7-8,CASGGGGDFQPQHF
TRBJ2-5,TRBV3-1,CASSQAHGSETQYF
TRBJ2-5,TRBV5-1,CASSSRLARETQYF
TRBJ2-2,TRBV18,CASSPLGTGTGELFF
TRBJ2-1,TRBV18,CASSSSLAAAVDEQFF
TRBJ2-4,TRBV7-3,CASSLMGRTKLNIQYF
TRBJ1-1,TRBV30,CAWSIRGDTEAFF
TRBJ2-2,TRBV5-8,CASSFRLAETGELFF
TRBJ2-5,TRBV7-2,CASSLVLLGGETQYF
TRBJ2-5,TRBV5-6,CASSLGARQETQYF
TRBJ2-7,TRBV29-1,CSVQGVREQYF
TRBJ2-1,TRBV5-1,CASQSGRTYNEQFF
TRBJ2-2,TRBV20-1,CSASKGAIVGELFF
TRBJ2-7,TRBV5-1,CASSLGSNWRTSASYEQYF
TRBJ2-2,TRBV24-1,CATSSGDAGELFF